This T cell receptor (beta chain) was sequenced for a study of T cell responses to AZD1222 COVID-19 vaccine. Some clones are missing from TCRdb's copy, which holds only in-frame ones; the method was immunoSEQ multiplex PCR. The repertoire holds some 200,000 clones, with approximately 89% as singletons. Whole-study findings and limits: Females made up more of the donors, who were largely white British, and clonal diversity may have come out too low. Only a handful of AZD1222 recipients, more than five in all, had baseline seropositivity.

A word on this clone: Its antigen is not identified.

Sequenced material: peripheral blood, taken 28 days after the second AZD1222 dose. The clonotype was recovered from an adult who received the AZD1222 COVID-19 vaccine.

Here the CDR3 reads CASREGGIVYEQYF. The CDR3 DNA sequence: TGTGCCAGCAGGGAGGGCGGGATTGTCTACGAGCAGTACTTC. The V gene is TRBV27, the J gene TRBJ2-7, with D perhaps matching TRBD2 (6 bases). V lost 6 bases and J lost 3, with 15 bases in between. Germline loops: CDR1 MNHEY, CDR2 SMNVEV (reference sequence). The CDR3 loop spans 14 amino acids.